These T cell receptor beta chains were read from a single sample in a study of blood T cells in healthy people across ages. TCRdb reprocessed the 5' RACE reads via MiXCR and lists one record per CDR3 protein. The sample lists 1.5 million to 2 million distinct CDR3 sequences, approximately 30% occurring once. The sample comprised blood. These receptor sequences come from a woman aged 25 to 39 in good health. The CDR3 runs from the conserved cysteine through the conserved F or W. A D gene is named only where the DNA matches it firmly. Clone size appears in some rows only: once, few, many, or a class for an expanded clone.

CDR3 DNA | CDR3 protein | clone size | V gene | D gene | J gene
TGCGCCAGCAGCTTGGCTCAGGGGACCCGGTGGGAGCGGTACTTC | CASSLAQGTRWERYF | - | TRBV5-1 | - | TRBJ2-7
TGCAGTGCGACAGGCACCAACACCGGGGAGCTGTTTTTT | CSATGTNTGELFF | few | TRBV20-1 | - | TRBJ2-2
TGCAGCGTTACCGGGACATCCGCCTACGAGCAGTACTTC | CSVTGTSAYEQYF | many | TRBV29-1 | - | TRBJ2-7
TGCAGTGCTCATCTAACCGGGGGGGCCAAAGATACGCAGTATTTT | CSAHLTGGAKDTQYF | - | TRBV20-1 | TRBD2 | TRBJ2-3
TGTGCCAGCAGCCAAGATACTCAGCGGCTTAGACCCAGCAATGAGCAGTTCTTC | CASSQDTQRLRPSNEQFF | - | TRBV14 | - | TRBJ2-1
TGTGCCAGCATAGGGGGGGAAGAACTGTTTTTT | CASIGGEELFF | once | TRBV28 | - | TRBJ1-4
TGTGCCAGCAGTCAAAGGCAAAGGACGGCCGGCGGAGCTTTCTTT | CASSQRQRTAGGAFF | - | TRBV7-2 | - | TRBJ1-1
TGTGCCAGCAGTCGAAGCGGAATGCACGAGCAGTACTTC | CASSRSGMHEQYF | - | TRBV6-2/TRBV6-3 | - | TRBJ2-7
TGTGCTCGTGGTTTCCTGCCGGGACAGAAAATAGCCAAAAACATTCAGTACTTC | CARGFLPGQKIAKNIQYF | - | TRBV12-5 | TRBD1 | TRBJ2-4
TGCAGCGCCCACAGCAACCAGAACACTGAAGCTTTCTTT | CSAHSNQNTEAFF | many | TRBV29-1 | - | TRBJ1-1
TGTGCCAGCAGCTGGGGACAGGGGGATGAGCAGTTCTTC | CASSWGQGDEQFF | few | TRBV5-5 | TRBD1 | TRBJ2-1
TGCAGTGCTATGGAATCTCCGAACACTGAAGCTTTCTTT | CSAMESPNTEAFF | once | TRBV20-1 | - | TRBJ1-1
TGCAGTGCTAGAGTGAACCCGGGATCACCCCTCCACTTT | CSARVNPGSPLHF | - | TRBV20-1 | - | TRBJ1-6
TGTGCCAGCAGTTTAGGTCAGGGCGCTGAAGCTTTCTTT | CASSLGQGAEAFF | many | TRBV11-2 | - | TRBJ1-1
TGCGCCAGCAGCCAAGATGGAGGGTATGAGGACCCTGGTGAGCAGTTCTTC | CASSQDGGYEDPGEQFF | few | TRBV4-1 | - | TRBJ2-1
TGTGCCACCAGCGGCCTAATACCGGGACAGGGGACCGGGGAGCTGTTTTTT | CATSGLIPGQGTGELFF | - | TRBV15 | TRBD1 | TRBJ2-2
TGTGCCATCGGCGGAGGACAGGGTTTTGAATACGAGCAGTACTTC | CAIGGGQGFEYEQYF | many | TRBV10-3 | TRBD1 | TRBJ2-7
TGTGCCAGCAGCTTAGGGACAGCGATTCCCTACGAGCAGTACTTC | CASSLGTAIPYEQYF | few | TRBV7-2 | - | TRBJ2-7
TGCGCCAGCAGCTTGGCCAGGTTACAGGGCGCGCACACTGAAGCTTTCTTT | CASSLARLQGAHTEAFF | once | TRBV5-1 | - | TRBJ1-1
TGTGCCAGCTCCCGGGCGGAATACTACGAGCAGTACTTC | CASSRAEYYEQYF | many | TRBV7-2 | - | TRBJ2-7
TGTGCCACCAGTGATGGGACTCTCAATAAGCAGTTCTTC | CATSDGTLNKQFF | once | TRBV24-1 | - | TRBJ2-1
TGTGCCAGCAGCCCCACGACCGGGGGATACAATGAGCAGTTCTTC | CASSPTTGGYNEQFF | many | TRBV7-3 | - | TRBJ2-1
TGCGCCAGCAGTGGCGCGACAGGGAACAATGAGCAGTTCTTC | CASSGATGNNEQFF | few | TRBV10-1 | TRBD1 | TRBJ2-1
TGTGCCAGCAGTTTGCCAGTAACCTCCTCTGGGGCCAACGTCCTGACTTTC | CASSLPVTSSGANVLTF | many | TRBV28 | - | TRBJ2-6
TGCAGCGTTGAAGATCGGGAAGGCCACACCTTC | CSVEDREGHTF | - | TRBV29-1 | - | TRBJ1-2
TGTGCCAGCAGCCAAGAGGAACTAGCGGGACGGACCGGGGAGCTGTTTTTT | CASSQEELAGRTGELFF | - | TRBV3-1 | TRBD2 | TRBJ2-2
TGCGGCGTCCAAAGGGCGGGGGGCCAAGAGACCCAGTACTTC | CGVQRAGGQETQYF | - | TRBV29-1 | TRBD2 | TRBJ2-5